The rows below give T cell receptor beta chains drawn from one sample of a study of blood T cell repertoires in COVID-19. Sequencing used immunoSEQ multiplex PCR; TCRdb keeps in-frame clones, though not all of them. The sample has 60,000 to 100,000 clones; around nine tenths are singletons. The source material was peripheral blood. The receptors shown here come from a man aged 50 to 59 with active COVID-19. CDR3s include the opening cysteine and the closing phenylalanine or tryptophan. The order of the fields is D gene, J gene, clone size, V gene, CDR3 DNA, CDR3 protein. The D gene is left open where the match is weak. The size entry is marked missing in some rows and otherwise reads once, few, many or a size class.

D: .; J: TRBJ2-2; size: .; V: TRBV7-2; DNA: TGTGCCAGCAGGCGGGGTGGCGGCACCGGGGAGCTGTTTTTT; CDR3: CASRRGGGTGELFF
D: TRBD1; J: TRBJ1-2; size: .; V: TRBV7-9; DNA: TGTGCCAGCAGCCCACCAGACAGGGGAAAAATACGCTATGGCTACACCTTC; CDR3: CASSPPDRGKIRYGYTF
D: .; J: TRBJ1-4; size: .; V: TRBV14; DNA: TGTGCCAGCAGCCTAAGAAGCGGGGGTGAAAAACTGTTTTTT; CDR3: CASSLRSGGEKLFF
D: TRBD1; J: TRBJ2-2; size: .; V: TRBV3-1/TRBV3-2; DNA: TGTGCCAGCAGCCAGAAAGGGACAGGGAGCACCGGGGAGCTGTTTTTT; CDR3: CASSQKGTGSTGELFF
D: .; J: TRBJ1-5; size: .; V: TRBV3-1/TRBV3-2; DNA: TGTGCCAGCAGCCCGGACACCGATCAGCCCCAGCATTTT; CDR3: CASSPDTDQPQHF
D: TRBD1; J: TRBJ1-3; size: .; V: TRBV18; DNA: TGTGCCAGCTCACCACCGAAGTCCGGGACAGGGAAAATTGGAAACACCATATATTTT; CDR3: CASSPPKSGTGKIGNTIYF
D: .; J: TRBJ2-1; size: .; V: TRBV5-4; DNA: TGTGCCAGCAGCTTGGCGGGAATCACGAGCTCCTACAATGAGCAGTTCTTC; CDR3: CASSLAGITSSYNEQFF
D: TRBD1; J: TRBJ2-3; size: .; V: TRBV30; DNA: TGTGCCTGGAGTGCCTTCGGACAGGCCGGCACAGATACGCAGTATTTT; CDR3: CAWSAFGQAGTDTQYF
D: TRBD2; J: TRBJ2-7; size: few; V: TRBV2; DNA: TGTGCCGTATCGGGGGGATCCTACGAGCAGTACTTC; CDR3: CAVSGGSYEQYF
D: .; J: TRBJ1-2; size: .; V: TRBV20-1; DNA: TGCAGTGCTAGCTCTGGAGATGGCTACACCTTC; CDR3: CSASSGDGYTF
D: .; J: TRBJ1-3; size: .; V: TRBV30; DNA: TGTGCCTGCGGGGTCTCTGGAAACACCATATATTTT; CDR3: CACGVSGNTIYF
D: .; J: TRBJ1-5; size: .; V: TRBV28; DNA: TGTGCCAGCAGTTTATCAGGGGCCCTAAGCAATCAGCCCCAGCATTTT; CDR3: CASSLSGALSNQPQHF
D: .; J: TRBJ2-7; size: .; V: TRBV9; DNA: TGTGCCAGCCAGATCCGGGGGGCCGGCGAGCAGTACTTC; CDR3: CASQIRGAGEQYF
D: TRBD1; J: TRBJ1-6; size: .; V: TRBV6-1; DNA: TGTGCCAGCAGTGAGCAGGAAGGGACAGGGAATTCACCCCTCCACTTT; CDR3: CASSEQEGTGNSPLHF
D: .; J: TRBJ1-5; size: .; V: TRBV7-2; DNA: TGTGCCAGCAGCCCACGGGTGAATAGCAATCAGCCCCAGCATTTT; CDR3: CASSPRVNSNQPQHF
D: .; J: TRBJ1-2; size: .; V: TRBV5-1; DNA: TGCGCCAGCAGCGAAACACCAGGGGTAACTAACTATGGCTACACCTTC; CDR3: CASSETPGVTNYGYTF
D: TRBD1; J: TRBJ2-3; size: .; V: TRBV2; DNA: TGTGCCAGCAGAGGGGACAGGGGGGCAGATACGCAGTATTTT; CDR3: CASRGDRGADTQYF
D: .; J: TRBJ1-5; size: few; V: TRBV28; DNA: TGTGCCAGCAGTTTGCCAGGAAATCAGCCCCAGCATTTT; CDR3: CASSLPGNQPQHF
D: TRBD2; J: TRBJ2-1; size: .; V: TRBV2; DNA: TGTGCCAGCAGTACGAGGCGCGGGAGTTTAGATGAGCAGTTCTTC; CDR3: CASSTRRGSLDEQFF
D: TRBD1; J: TRBJ2-7; size: .; V: TRBV18; DNA: TGTGCCAGCTCACCGGACAGGAACTACGAGCAGTACTTC; CDR3: CASSPDRNYEQYF
D: TRBD2; J: TRBJ2-1; size: .; V: TRBV27; DNA: TGTGCCAGCAGTTACCGACTAGCTGGGTATGAGCAGTTCTTC; CDR3: CASSYRLAGYEQFF
D: .; J: TRBJ2-7; size: .; V: TRBV13; DNA: TGTGCCAGCAGCTTAGGCGAGGGACATATATACGAGCAGTACTTC; CDR3: CASSLGEGHIYEQYF
D: TRBD1; J: TRBJ2-7; size: .; V: TRBV5-1; DNA: TGCGCCAGCAGCCTGGGACAGGGGGTCGACGAGCAGTACTTC; CDR3: CASSLGQGVDEQYF
D: .; J: TRBJ2-7; size: .; V: TRBV28; DNA: TGTGCCAGCAGTCCCACCCTGGGGGCGGGGGTGGACGAGCAGTACTTC; CDR3: CASSPTLGAGVDEQYF
D: .; J: TRBJ1-5; size: .; V: TRBV2; DNA: TGTGCCTCAGGGTCGGCCCCTGGTAGCAATCAGCCCCAGCATTTT; CDR3: CASGSAPGSNQPQHF
D: TRBD1; J: TRBJ1-1; size: few; V: TRBV7-9; DNA: TGTGCCAGCAGCTTAAAGATGACAGGGTCATGGGCTTTCTTT; CDR3: CASSLKMTGSWAFF
D: .; J: TRBJ1-3; size: .; V: TRBV5-5; DNA: TGTGCCAGTATGACAGGCTTTAGCTCTGGAAACACCATATATTTT; CDR3: CASMTGFSSGNTIYF
D: TRBD2; J: TRBJ2-3; size: .; V: TRBV6-5; DNA: TGTGCCAGCAGTTCGCTAGCGGGGACCCGGGTGGATACGCAGTATTTT; CDR3: CASSSLAGTRVDTQYF
D: .; J: TRBJ2-1; size: .; V: TRBV4-1; DNA: TGCGCCAGCAGCCAAGATTTGTTAGTGGGGCTGTTCTTC; CDR3: CASSQDLLVGLFF
D: .; J: TRBJ2-3; size: few; V: TRBV6-2/TRBV6-3; DNA: TGTGCCAGCAGCCCCAGGAGGGGATGGACAGATACGCAGTATTTT; CDR3: CASSPRRGWTDTQYF
D: .; J: TRBJ2-1; size: .; V: TRBV29-1; DNA: TGCAGCGTTGAAGGAGGCTACTCCTACAATGAGCAGTTCTTC; CDR3: CSVEGGYSYNEQFF
D: .; J: TRBJ1-3; size: .; V: TRBV3-1/TRBV3-2; DNA: TGTGCCAGCAGCCAAGATTACAGGGTCTATGGAAACACCATATATTTT; CDR3: CASSQDYRVYGNTIYF
D: .; J: TRBJ1-1; size: .; V: TRBV6-1; DNA: TGTGCCAGCAGTGACCGCGGTGGTTTGAACACTGAAGCTTTCTTT; CDR3: CASSDRGGLNTEAFF
D: .; J: TRBJ1-3; size: .; V: TRBV28; DNA: TGTGCCAGCACCTTAGAGAGGGTAAGTCTTGGAAACACCATATATTTT; CDR3: CASTLERVSLGNTIYF
D: .; J: TRBJ1-1; size: few; V: TRBV20-1; DNA: TGCAGTGCTAGAGATAGTGTACCGGCTTTCTTT; CDR3: CSARDSVPAFF
D: TRBD2; J: TRBJ2-1; size: .; V: TRBV27; DNA: TGTGCCAGCAGTTCGGAGGTTGGGACTAGCGGGAGTTGGTACAATGAGCAGTTCTTC; CDR3: CASSSEVGTSGSWYNEQFF
D: .; J: TRBJ2-1; size: once; V: TRBV29-1; DNA: TGCAGGGACCCTGTGGGTAGCGGAAACCCCTACAATGAGCAGTTCTTC; CDR3: CRDPVGSGNPYNEQFF
D: TRBD1; J: TRBJ2-1; size: .; V: TRBV2; DNA: TGTGCCAGCCCGGTGGGACAGAAGTACAATGAGCAGTTCTTC; CDR3: CASPVGQKYNEQFF
D: .; J: TRBJ2-5; size: once; V: TRBV5-1; DNA: TGCGCCAGCAATATGGGACTCGCCCAAGAGACCCAGTACTTC; CDR3: CASNMGLAQETQYF
D: TRBD1; J: TRBJ1-5; size: .; V: TRBV5-1; DNA: TGCGCCAGCAGCATTGCCGGGACAGTCAATCAGCCCCAGCATTTT; CDR3: CASSIAGTVNQPQHF
D: TRBD2; J: TRBJ2-3; size: .; V: TRBV4-2; DNA: TGTGCCAGCAGCCCCTCGGGACTAGCGGGAGGATACACAGATACGCAGTATTTT; CDR3: CASSPSGLAGGYTDTQYF
D: TRBD2; J: TRBJ2-2; size: few; V: TRBV5-1; DNA: TGCGCCAGCAGCCACAGGACTAGCGGGGGAAACACCGGGGAGCTGTTTTTT; CDR3: CASSHRTSGGNTGELFF
D: TRBD2; J: TRBJ2-2; size: .; V: TRBV12-5; DNA: TGTGCTAGTGCCTCTTCGGGGGGGCTGACCGGGGAGCTGTTTTTT; CDR3: CASASSGGLTGELFF
D: TRBD2; J: TRBJ2-4; size: .; V: TRBV2; DNA: TGTGCCAGCAGTGGGGTTCGGGGACTAGCGGTAGCCAAAAACATTCAGTACTTC; CDR3: CASSGVRGLAVAKNIQYF
D: TRBD2; J: TRBJ2-7; size: once; V: TRBV5-1; DNA: TGCGCCAGCAGCTTGGTTTGGACGGGGGGCTACGAGCAGTACTTC; CDR3: CASSLVWTGGYEQYF
D: .; J: TRBJ1-2; size: few; V: TRBV2; DNA: TGTGCCAGCAGTGAAGAGCGCATAAACGCCTTC; CDR3: CASSEERINAF
D: .; J: TRBJ1-1; size: .; V: TRBV6-2/TRBV6-3; DNA: TGTGCCAGCAGTTACTCACCGTCAAGCGGGACTGAAGCTTTCTTT; CDR3: CASSYSPSSGTEAFF
D: TRBD1; J: TRBJ2-5; size: .; V: TRBV9; DNA: TGTGCCAGCAGTGCTTCCGGGACAGGGGGCGGGACCCAGTACTTC; CDR3: CASSASGTGGGTQYF
D: TRBD1; J: TRBJ1-4; size: .; V: TRBV5-3; DNA: TGTGCCAGAAGCTTAGGGACAGGAGGGCGAAAACTGTTTTTT; CDR3: CARSLGTGGRKLFF
D: .; J: TRBJ1-3; size: once; V: TRBV3-1/TRBV3-2; DNA: TGTGCCAGCAGCCAAAGCGGAAAGGGTCAACTTAGAAACACCATATATTTT; CDR3: CASSQSGKGQLRNTIYF
D: .; J: TRBJ1-5; size: .; V: TRBV3-1/TRBV3-2; DNA: TGTGCCAGCAGCCAGGCCGGGGATAGCAATCAGCCCCAGCATTTT; CDR3: CASSQAGDSNQPQHF
D: .; J: TRBJ2-7; size: once; V: TRBV9; DNA: TGTGCCAGCAGCGTAGAGGCGGGAATTGTGTACGAGCAGTACTTC; CDR3: CASSVEAGIVYEQYF
D: .; J: TRBJ2-1; size: .; V: TRBV27; DNA: TGTGCCAGCGAGGGGGCGGGATACAATGAGCAGTTCTTC; CDR3: CASEGAGYNEQFF
D: .; J: TRBJ1-6; size: .; V: TRBV7-9; DNA: TGTGCCAGCAGAGGGGACTATAATTCACCCCTCCACTTT; CDR3: CASRGDYNSPLHF
D: .; J: TRBJ2-1; size: .; V: TRBV3-1/TRBV3-2; DNA: TGTGCCAGCAGGGGGGCGAAGGAGCAGTTCTTC; CDR3: CASRGAKEQFF
D: .; J: TRBJ2-4; size: .; V: TRBV24-1; DNA: TGTGCCACCAGTGATTCGAACATTCAGTACTTC; CDR3: CATSDSNIQYF
D: .; J: TRBJ2-7; size: .; V: TRBV28; DNA: TGTGCCAGCAGTTTAGGAGGTCTCTACGAGCAGTACTTC; CDR3: CASSLGGLYEQYF